The rows below give T cell receptor beta chains drawn from one sample of a study of blood T cell repertoires in COVID-19. Method: immunoSEQ multiplex PCR; TCRdb's copy keeps in-frame clones and lacks some. The table lists over 200,000 clones, about four fifths of them singletons. Specimen: peripheral blood. The receptors were sampled from a man in his forties or fifties with active or convalescent COVID-19. CDR3s include the opening cysteine and the closing phenylalanine or tryptophan. D genes are given only for firm matches. Clone size, where shown, is once, few, many, or a class for clones that have expanded.

V	D	J	size	DNA	CDR3
TRBV18	-	TRBJ1-4	once	TGTGCCAGCTCACCCCGACAGGCAAAGAATGAAAAACTGTTTTTT	CASSPRQAKNEKLFF
TRBV9	TRBD2	TRBJ2-2	-	TGTGCCAGCAGCGTAACAAGCGGGGGGGCCACCGGGGAGCTGTTTTTT	CASSVTSGGATGELFF
TRBV29-1	TRBD1	TRBJ1-1	once	TGCAGCGTTGAAGAGACAGGGAGCCGGGCTGAAGCTTTCTTT	CSVEETGSRAEAFF
TRBV6-5	-	TRBJ2-7	-	TGTGCCAGCAGCCAAAAGCAGGTTGGGGAGCAGTACTTC	CASSQKQVGEQYF
TRBV6-5	TRBD1	TRBJ1-2	-	TGTGCCAGCAGTCCTGCCGGGACAGAAAATGGCTACACCTTC	CASSPAGTENGYTF
TRBV9	-	TRBJ2-1	-	TGTGCCAGCAGCGGTCCTAGCTTCAATGAGCAGTTCTTC	CASSGPSFNEQFF
TRBV7-2	TRBD2	TRBJ2-7	-	TGTGCCAGCAGCTTAGACGCGGCGGGGGGAGAGCAGTACTTC	CASSLDAAGGEQYF
TRBV2	-	TRBJ1-4	-	TGTGCCAGCAGTAACCGGGGAGTCGAAAAACTGTTTTTT	CASSNRGVEKLFF
TRBV6-5	TRBD1	TRBJ2-2	-	TGTGCCAGCACGGGACAGGGCACCGGGGAGCTGTTTTTT	CASTGQGTGELFF
TRBV7-9	TRBD1	TRBJ1-5	few	TGTGCCAGCAGCTTAGGGGACAGAGACTATCAGCCCCAGCATTTT	CASSLGDRDYQPQHF
TRBV13	-	TRBJ1-2	-	TGTGCCAGCAGCCCGGAGGGGGGGAGCTATGGCTACACCTTC	CASSPEGGSYGYTF
TRBV6-2/TRBV6-3	-	TRBJ2-2	-	TGTGCCAGCAGTTACTTTAAGCAGGGTGTCACCGGGGAGCTGTTTTTT	CASSYFKQGVTGELFF
TRBV30	-	TRBJ2-5	-	TGTGCCTGGAGTAGACAGGCCCAAGAGACCCAGTACTTC	CAWSRQAQETQYF
TRBV7-9	TRBD1	TRBJ2-7	-	TGTGCCAGCAGCTGGTTAGGGGACAGGGGTAGCGAGCAGTACTTC	CASSWLGDRGSEQYF
TRBV7-6	-	TRBJ1-4	few	TGTGCCAGCAGCTTAGTTGTTTCGGAGTCATATTCAACTAATGAAAAACTGTTTTTT	CASSLVVSESYSTNEKLFF
TRBV18	-	TRBJ1-1	-	TGTGCCAGCTCACCAACCGAGGACATCCTCTTGAACACTGAAGCTTTCTTT	CASSPTEDILLNTEAFF
TRBV4-3	TRBD1	TRBJ1-2	-	TGCGCCAGCAGCCACCGACAGGGGGCCGGCTACACCTTC	CASSHRQGAGYTF
TRBV7-7	TRBD1	TRBJ2-7	-	TGTGCCAGCAGCCCCTTAGGGGGCGGCGAGCAGTACTTC	CASSPLGGGEQYF
TRBV7-9	-	TRBJ2-7	-	TGTGCCAGCGGGTATTCGGGCTACGAGCAGTACTTC	CASGYSGYEQYF
TRBV28	-	TRBJ2-7	-	TGTGCCAGCAGTTTATATTCCCAGGGTGCCCACGAGCAGTACTTC	CASSLYSQGAHEQYF
TRBV19	TRBD2	TRBJ2-7	-	TGTGCCAGTAGTATGCTAGCGGGGCCCTCCTACGAGCAGTACTTC	CASSMLAGPSYEQYF
TRBV5-1	TRBD1	TRBJ1-2	-	TGCGCCAGCAGCTCGACAGGGGGCGACGGCTACACCTTC	CASSSTGGDGYTF